This TCR beta chain was profiled in a study of cytomegalovirus exposure and HLA in healthy donors. Overall study results and limits: CMV serostatus stood as the only immune exposure information on hand. A link between a missense DCLRE1C variant and TCR beta V- and J-gene trimming emerged from a later analysis. Using a false discovery rate of 0.05, a later analysis showed that 15,000 to 20,000 TCR beta sequences were associated with HLA alleles.

The PCR was carried out with 60 Vbeta primers and 13 Jbeta primers. TCRdb's copy holds only in-frame clones and misses some; the assay was immunoSEQ multiplex PCR. The sample records fewer than 300,000 clones, more than 80% being singletons. Note on this clone: Its antigen is still unknown.

After removal of 5 bases from V and 9 bases from J, the junction contained 11 bases not matched to a gene. Germline values: CDR1 MNHEY, CDR2 SVGAGI. The CDR3 sequence is 15 residues long. Sequencing was carried out using PBMCs. This receptor was taken from a man between 40 and 49 years old in good health and CMV-seropositive. The chain recombines TRBV6-5 with TRBJ2-1; 9 nucleotides align to TRBD2. CDR3 DNA: TGTGCCAGCAGTGCTCCGGGACTAGCATTGGTTGAGCAGTTCTTC. It codes for CASSAPGLALVEQFF.